The 26 T cell receptor beta chains below all came from one sample that was sequenced in a study of blood T cell repertoires in COVID-19. Clones were sequenced by immunoSEQ multiplex PCR, and TCRdb holds only the in-frame ones, with some missing. The sample has just under 65,000 clones; about three quarters are singletons. Specimen: peripheral blood. The receptor source for this set is a human donor in a cohort sampled during active COVID-19.

For this clone: Compared with germline, one end of the junction differs, possibly owing to a read error. The CDR3 sequence is CASSVEGTIEHRGAVF. The CDR3 nucleotides read TGTGCCAGCAGCGTAGAAGGCACGATCGAACACCGGGGAGCTGTTTTT. The J gene is TRBJ2-2, the V gene TRBV9, with a possible D match to TRBD2 (5 bases). Looked up from germline, CDR1 is SGDLS and CDR2 is YYNGEE. The CDR3 contains 16 residues. Based on the CDR3 plus reference TRBV9 and TRBJ2-2, the full variable domain is DSGVTQTPKHLITATGQRVTLRCSPRSGDLSVYWYQQSLDQGLQFLIQYYNGEERAKGNILERFSAQQFPDLHSELNLSSLELGDSALYFCASSVEGTIEHRGAVFGEGSRLTVL.

This clone appeared a few times. This chain joins TRBV7-8 and TRBJ2-5; D is possibly TRBD2 (5 bases). CDR1 is SGHVS, CDR2 FQNEAQ, per germline. With 5 bases removed from V and 9 bases from J, the gap between germline ends came to 19 bases. The CDR3 consists of 14 residues. The CDR3 DNA sequence: TGTGCCAGCAGCCTGGACTCCTCTAGTCGGTCCCAGTACTTC. Protein: CASSLDSSSRSQYF.

V usage is TRBV2 and J usage is TRBJ1-2, with D maybe TRBD1 (6 bases). V was shortened by 1 base and J by 5 bases, with 8 bases between the two germline ends. Germline V gene lookup returns CDR1 SNHLY and CDR2 FYNNEI. The CDR3 covers 13 residues. For the CDR3, the DNA is TGTGCCAGCAGTGAAGATCAGGGGTATGGCTACACCTTC. It translates to CASSEDQGYGYTF.

The V call is TRBV19, the J call TRBJ2-2; possible D gene TRBD1, 5 bases. From germline, CDR1 is LNHDA and CDR2 SQIVND (reference sequence). Between the trimmed V and J ends, which lost 7 bases and 4 bases, there was a span of 16 bases. This CDR3 region has 15 residues. CDR3 bases: TGTGCCAGTACTTTGGGGCAGGCAGTCACCGGGGAGCTGTTTTTT. As protein: CASTLGQAVTGELFF.

The CDR3 region is CASSYPKGRGGKQETQYF. The CDR3 DNA reads as TGTGCCAGCAGTTACCCAAAGGGTCGCGGGGGGAAGCAAGAGACCCAGTACTTC. The chain joins TRBV6-2 or TRBV6-3 to TRBJ2-5; 8 bases align to TRBD2. The V gene's germline CDR1 is MNHEY and CDR2 SVGEGT. The CDR3 contains 18 residues. Trimming cost V 2 bases and J 2 bases; bases outside gene matches: 13.

CDR3 nucleotide sequence: TGTGCCATCAGTGGGGCCCTAGCGGGGGGGATCACAGATACGCAGTATTTT. Translating it yields CAISGALAGGITDTQYF. The gene calls are TRBV10-3 and TRBJ2-3; 12 nucleotides agree with TRBD2. The CDR3 runs 17 residues. Germline lookup yields CDR1 ENHRY and CDR2 SYGVKD. After removal of 4 bases from V and 2 bases from J, the junction contained 7 bases not matched to a gene.

The chain combines TRBV28 with TRBJ1-1; D may be TRBD1 (6 bases). The length of the CDR3 is 14 residues. Trimming took 9 bases from V and 4 from J, leaving 18 bases between them. The germline V gene has CDR1 MDHEN and CDR2 SYDVKM. CDR3 sequence: CASLPQLGGTEAFF. CDR3 nucleotide sequence: TGTGCCAGTCTCCCTCAACTAGGGGGCACTGAAGCTTTCTTT.

The chain has TRBV9 and TRBJ2-7, with D possibly matching TRBD1 (5 bases). The CDR3 is 14 residues long. V was pared by 2 bases and J by 2 bases, with 11 bases between. Germline V lookup: CDR1 SGDLS, CDR2 YYNGEE. The CDR3 DNA is TGTGCCAGCAGCGTCTCGGACACAACCTACGAGCAGTACTTC. Protein: CASSVSDTTYEQYF.

The V and J genes are TRBV7-6 and TRBJ2-7, with D perhaps matching TRBD1 (5 bases). CDR1 and CDR2 from the germline V gene are SGHVS and FNYEAQ. The CDR3 is made up of 15 amino acids. The ends were cut back, 1 base at V and 3 bases at J, with 13 bases in the middle. DNA of the CDR3: TGTGCCAGCAGCTTAGTTCAGGGCGCAGGCTACGAGCAGTACTTC. It yields the protein CASSLVQGAGYEQYF.

The chain has TRBV28 and TRBJ1-4, with 9 bases lining up with TRBD1. CDR1 is MDHEN and CDR2 is SYDVKM in the germline V gene. The J segment lost 7 bases and the V segment lost 7 bases, leaving 10 bases of the junction unmatched. CDR3 size: 15 residues. The CDR3 coding sequence is TGTGCCAGCATCTCTGGAGACAGGGGGGGTGAAAAACTGTTTTTT. It translates to CASISGDRGGEKLFF.

The chain is built from TRBV6-1 and TRBJ1-6; no firm D call. The CDR3 is 15 amino acids. Per germline, CDR1 MNHNS and CDR2 SASEGT. V lost 1 base and J lost 9, with 13 bases in between. The CDR3 reads CASSEGPTLSSPLHF. The CDR3 DNA follows: TGTGCCAGCAGTGAAGGGCCGACTCTTAGTTCACCCCTCCACTTT.

The chain recombines TRBV5-1 with TRBJ1-1; perhaps TRBD1 as D (6 bases). V lost 8 bases, J lost 4 bases, and 21 bases lay in between. The length of the CDR3 is 15 residues. Germline loops: CDR1 SGHRS, CDR2 YFSETQ. The CDR3 nucleotides are TGCGCCAGTTATGACCCCAGGGGCGGCGGCACTGAAGCTTTCTTT. Translation: CASYDPRGGGTEAFF.

J is TRBJ2-1 and V is TRBV9; 7 bases match TRBD2. V shed 0 bases and J 0 bases; nucleotides not matched to a gene: 0. Per the germline V gene, CDR1 is SGDLS and CDR2 is YYNGEE. CDR3 length: 15 residues. The CDR3 sequence: CASSVVAGSYNEQFF. Here the CDR3 DNA reads TGTGCCAGCAGCGTAGTAGCGGGCTCCTACAATGAGCAGTTCTTC.

This rearrangement joins TRBV9 to TRBJ1-5; TRBD1 aligns across 11 bases. The length of the CDR3 is 15 residues. Germline V gene data show CDR1 as SGDLS and CDR2 as YYNGEE. The V and J ends lost 4 bases and 4 bases, in that order; junction bases with no gene match: 4. Here the CDR3 DNA reads TGTGCCAGCAGCATAGGACAGGGGGCGAATCAGCCCCAGCATTTT. Translation: CASSIGQGANQPQHF. Full variable domain (remainder filled in from reference TRBV9 and TRBJ1-5): DSGVTQTPKHLITATGQRVTLRCSPRSGDLSVYWYQQSLDQGLQFLIQYYNGEERAKGNILERFSAQQFPDLHSELNLSSLELGDSALYFCASSIGQGANQPQHFGDGTRLSIL.

The gene calls are TRBV6-5 and TRBJ2-7, with D possibly being TRBD1 (7 bases). Trimming took 6 bases from V and 7 from J, leaving 16 bases between them. Germline V gene lookup returns CDR1 MNHEY and CDR2 SVGAGI. The CDR3 contains 13 residues. Here the CDR3 DNA reads TGTGCCAGCAGGTCAGGGGGGCGGAGGGAGCAGTACTTC. This sequence encodes CASRSGGRREQYF.

This clone was seen just once. The chain is built from TRBV5-6 and TRBJ2-7, with 7 bases identical to TRBD1. CDR1 is SGHDT and CDR2 is YYEEEE in the germline V gene. This CDR3 has 14 amino acids. Trimming cost V 4 bases and J 3 bases; bases outside gene matches: 7. CDR3 sequence: CASSHDRENYEQYF. The CDR3 DNA follows: TGTGCCAGCAGCCACGACAGGGAGAACTACGAGCAGTACTTC.

The chain joins TRBV20-1 to TRBJ1-1; the D is unclear. This CDR3 has 11 amino acids. V lost 6 bases to trimming and J lost 1 base, with 6 bases between them. Germline CDR1 is DFQATT and CDR2 is SNEGSKA (reference sequence). CDR3 in DNA: TGCAGTGCCAACAAGAACACTGAAGCTTTCTTT. Amino acids: CSANKNTEAFF.

The rearrangement links TRBV3-1 (or the pseudogene TRBV3-2) to TRBJ2-2; perhaps TRBD1 as D (6 bases). Looked up from germline, CDR1 is LGHDT and CDR2 is YNNKEL (reference sequence). CDR3 length equals 18 residues. Trimming took 2 bases from V and 1 from J, leaving 17 bases between them. DNA of the CDR3: TGTGCCAGCAGCCAAAGAAGATGGGGGCGAAAGAACACCGGGGAGCTGTTTTTT. Residues: CASSQRRWGRKNTGELFF.

The chain has TRBV19 and TRBJ1-2; 8 nucleotides match TRBD1. Germline trimming cut 8 bases from V and 3 bases from J; bases unmatched to any gene: 5. The CDR3 loop spans 13 amino acids. Germline V gene lookup returns CDR1 LNHDA and CDR2 SQIVND (reference sequence). The CDR3, as DNA: TGTGCCAGTGGCCGGGACAGGTACTATGGCTACACCTTC. This sequence encodes CASGRDRYYGYTF. Full variable domain (outside the CDR3, taken from reference TRBV19 and TRBJ1-2): DGGITQSPKYLFRKEGQNVTLSCEQNLNHDAMYWYRQDPGQGLRLIYYSQIVNDFQKGDIAEGYSVSREKKESFPLTVTSAQKNPTAFYLCASGRDRYYGYTFGSGTRLTVV.

This clone is judged medium-sized. This sequence joins TRBV28 and TRBJ2-7; the D is unclear. Germline loops: CDR1 MDHEN, CDR2 SYDVKM. V lost 6 bases to trimming and J lost 7 bases, with 13 bases between them. CDR3 length: 12 residues. The CDR3 bases are TGTGCCAGCAGCCTTCCCCTGGCTGAGCAGTACTTC. This codes for CASSLPLAEQYF.

The gene calls are TRBV11-3 and TRBJ2-1; 11 bases fit TRBD2. Germline-derived CDR1 and CDR2 are SGHNT and YENEEA. Trimming took 5 bases from V and 4 from J; bases not matched to a gene: 4. The CDR3 runs 15 residues. CDR3 region: CASSPSGGPYNEQFF. For the CDR3, the DNA is TGTGCCAGCAGCCCTAGCGGGGGGCCGTACAATGAGCAGTTCTTC.

There are a few counts of this clone. The gene calls are TRBV14 and TRBJ2-1; possible D gene TRBD1, 5 bases. The CDR3 totals 14 residues. The germline V gene encodes CDR1 SGHDN and CDR2 FVKESK. V was clipped by 3 bases and J by 4 bases, with 10 bases between them. The CDR3 sequence: CASSHAGAYNEQFF. The DNA for the CDR3 is TGTGCCAGCAGCCACGCTGGGGCATACAATGAGCAGTTCTTC.

V gene TRBV9 combines with J gene TRBJ1-2; D may be TRBD1 (6 bases). Between the trimmed V and J ends, which lost 0 bases and 7 bases, there was a span of 13 bases. Germline-derived CDR1 and CDR2 are SGDLS and YYNGEE. The CDR3 sequence is 14 residues long. As DNA, the CDR3 is TGTGCCAGCAGCGTAGGTAACAGGGAGGGTGGCTACACCTTC. Its protein product is CASSVGNREGGYTF.

DNA of the CDR3: TGTGCCAGCAGTGAAACTACTAGCGGGTCCGGGGAGCTGTTTTTT. This codes for CASSETTSGSGELFF. The chain links TRBV2 to TRBJ2-2; TRBD2 agrees at 9 bases. After removal of 2 bases from V and 6 bases from J, the junction contained 4 bases not matched to a gene. The CDR3 is made up of 15 amino acids. Germline CDR1 SNHLY, CDR2 FYNNEI.

The chain is built from TRBV5-5 and TRBJ2-5; 8 bases fit TRBD2. CDR3 size: 14 residues. The ends lost 3 bases at V and 5 bases at J; junction bases unmatched: 6. Germline lookup yields CDR1 SGHKS and CDR2 YYEKEE (reference sequence). The CDR3 loop is CASSSGLVGETQYF. CDR3 DNA sequence: TGTGCCAGCAGCTCGGGACTAGTGGGTGAGACCCAGTACTTC. The whole variable domain, filled in from reference TRBV5-5 and TRBJ2-5, reads DAGVTQSPTHLIKTRGQQVTLRCSPISGHKSVSWYQQVLGQGPQFIFQYYEKEERGRGNFPDRFSARQFPNYSSELNVNALLLGDSALYLCASSSGLVGETQYFGPGTRLLVL.

This clone was detected a few times. V is TRBV4-2 and J is TRBJ2-3, with a weak D call TRBD2 (6 bases). V lost 0 bases to trimming and J lost 1 base, with 8 bases between them. The CDR3 contains 15 residues. The germline CDR1 and CDR2 sequences are LGHNA and YNFKEQ. The CDR3 sequence is CASSQEPGGTDTQYF. The CDR3 DNA sequence: TGTGCCAGCAGCCAAGAACCGGGGGGCACAGATACGCAGTATTTT.